This T cell receptor (beta chain) appears in the sequencing data of a study of T cells expressing NK-cell markers (dated by TCRdb to 2019 to 2021). The study in broad terms: Under 10 donors provided sorted CD3+CD56+NKG2C+, CD3+CD56+NKG2C- and CD3+CD56-NKG2C+ T-cell subsets, whose TCR beta-chain repertoires were profiled. Libraries were sequenced as 2 x 150 bp reads on Illumina HiSeq 2000/2500, MiSeq or NextSeq. The eight sequenced donors were randomly selected healthy volunteers, three men and five women. Most of the eight sequenced donors were HCMV-seropositive and one was HCMV-seronegative.

HCMV-specific IgG was detected in serum with a commercial ELISA kit to determine HCMV serostatus. Ficoll density gradient centrifugation was used to isolate peripheral blood mononuclear cells from blood. From its cysteine to its phenylalanine, the CDR3 spans 16 amino acids. The protein alone is recorded here. The germline V gene sets CDR1 to LGHNA and CDR2 to YNFKEQ. For sequencing, an Illumina HiSeq 2000 was employed. The TCR beta cDNA libraries were made using 5'RACE template switching, a step that added both a universal primer site and unique molecular identifiers. cDNA synthesis was primed from the TCR beta constant segment, followed by two successive PCR amplification steps. In the authors' own workflow: MIGEC was used to demultiplex reads and group the reads by UMI, and MiTCR was used to assemble and quantify clonotypes. To exclude erroneous sequences, only TCR cDNA sequences supported by at least two reads were retained. The tcR package was used for downstream repertoire analysis, and clonotypes were matched across fractions by CDR3 nucleotide sequence plus V segment. VDJmatch was used to annotate antigen specificity against VDJdb, with one amino acid substitution allowed in CDR3. After TCRdb reprocessed the reads, each CDR3 protein sequence was kept as one row, without DNA. The V and J calls and clone size come from TCRdb's table, not from the authors' own analysis. The table kept for this sample lists 120,000 to 150,000 distinct CDR3 sequences. The top ten hold about 12% of the sample.

General conclusions and limits of the study: In several donors, the dominant CD3+CD56+NKG2C+ clonotypes were found to rank among the top 10 CD8+ clonotypes and to make up roughly 1.0-7.0% of CD8+ T cells. Whether the expanded NKG2C-expressing T cell clones were specific for HCMV antigens remained unclear. Those dominant clonotypes were again the most abundant among CD3+CD56-NKG2C+ cells in a handful of donors, at about 28.3-65%.

In the case of this clonotype: Which antigen it targets is not known.

The chain joins TRBV4-2 to TRBJ2-7; the D gene TCRdb calls, TRBD2, cannot be checked with no DNA. Input material: blood T cells: a sorted CD56 or NKG2C T cell subset, CD4+ or CD8+ T cells, or bulk PBMC T cells (not recorded which). This clonotype was obtained from a man aged 18 to 30 in good health. Donor details come from another sample of the same person, matched by shared clones. The CDR3 amino acid sequence is: CASSQDKEAPSYEQYF.